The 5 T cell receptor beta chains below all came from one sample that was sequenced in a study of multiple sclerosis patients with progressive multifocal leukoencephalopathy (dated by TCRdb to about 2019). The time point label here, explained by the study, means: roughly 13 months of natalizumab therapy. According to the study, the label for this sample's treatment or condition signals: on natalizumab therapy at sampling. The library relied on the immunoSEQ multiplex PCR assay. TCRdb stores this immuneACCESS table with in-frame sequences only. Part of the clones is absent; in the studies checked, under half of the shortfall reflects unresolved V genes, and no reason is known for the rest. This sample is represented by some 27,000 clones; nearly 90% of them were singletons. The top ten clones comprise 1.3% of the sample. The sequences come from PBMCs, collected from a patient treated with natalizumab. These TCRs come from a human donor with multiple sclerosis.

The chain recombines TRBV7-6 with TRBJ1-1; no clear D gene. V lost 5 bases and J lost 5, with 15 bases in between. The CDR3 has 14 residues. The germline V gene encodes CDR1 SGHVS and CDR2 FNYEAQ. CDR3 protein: CASSPSADITEAFF. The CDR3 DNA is TGTGCCAGCAGCCCATCTGCAGATATTACTGAAGCTTTCTTT.

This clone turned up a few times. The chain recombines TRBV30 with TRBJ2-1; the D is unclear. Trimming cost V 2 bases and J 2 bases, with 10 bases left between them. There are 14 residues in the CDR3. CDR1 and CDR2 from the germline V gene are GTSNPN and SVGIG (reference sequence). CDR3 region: CAWSSSLTYNEQFF. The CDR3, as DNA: TGTGCCTGGAGTAGCTCTTTAACCTACAATGAGCAGTTCTTC.

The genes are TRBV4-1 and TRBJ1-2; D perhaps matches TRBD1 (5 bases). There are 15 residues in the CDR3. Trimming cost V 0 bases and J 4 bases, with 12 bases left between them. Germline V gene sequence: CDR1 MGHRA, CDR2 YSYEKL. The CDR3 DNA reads TGCGCCAGCAGCCAAGACCCAGGGATCTCCTATGGCTACACCTTC. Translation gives CASSQDPGISYGYTF.

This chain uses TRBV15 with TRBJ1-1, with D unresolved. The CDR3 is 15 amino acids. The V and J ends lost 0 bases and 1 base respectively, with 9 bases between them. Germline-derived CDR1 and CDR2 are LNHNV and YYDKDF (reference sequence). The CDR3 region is CATSREKYANTEAFF. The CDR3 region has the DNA TGTGCCACCAGCAGAGAAAAATATGCGAACACTGAAGCTTTCTTT.

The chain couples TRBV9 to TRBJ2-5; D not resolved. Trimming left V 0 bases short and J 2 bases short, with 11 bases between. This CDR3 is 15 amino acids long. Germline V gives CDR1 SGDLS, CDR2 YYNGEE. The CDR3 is CASSVGPPGQETQYF. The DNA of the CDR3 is TGTGCCAGCAGCGTAGGACCGCCCGGGCAAGAGACCCAGTACTTC.